Below are 5 T cell receptor beta chains sequenced from a single sample in a study of shared clonotypes between healthy human individuals. The protocol was immunoSEQ multiplex PCR, while the TCRdb copy is restricted to in-frame clones and leaves out a portion. Of hundreds of thousands of clones in the sample, around 67% were seen once. The sample consisted of memory CD4+ T cells sorted from blood. The subset: CD45RA-negative fraction. Receptor source: a woman younger than 45 in good health.

CDR3 nucleotides: TGTGCCAGCAGACTACAGGGGAACTCCTACGAGCAGTACTTC. Translation gives CASRLQGNSYEQYF. The rearrangement joins TRBV6-5 to TRBJ2-5; 7 nucleotides align to TRBD1. The last part of the DNA fits TRBJ2-7 better; the J call may be wrong. The CDR3 loop spans 14 amino acids. Germline assignment: CDR1 MNHEY and CDR2 SVGAGI.

V is TRBV11-2 and J is TRBJ2-2; D is unclear. V was cut by 5 bases and J by 1 base, with 11 bases left in between. The CDR3 is 15 residues long. CDR1 and CDR2 (germline): SGHAT, FQNNGV. The CDR3 spells CASSQITGNTGELFF. Here the CDR3 DNA reads TGTGCCAGCAGCCAGATTACCGGGAACACCGGGGAGCTGTTTTTT.

V usage is TRBV30 and J usage is TRBJ1-3; D is undetermined. The CDR3 has 13 amino acids. V was pared by 4 bases and J by 0 bases, with 7 bases between. Germline lookup yields CDR1 GTSNPN and CDR2 SVGIG (reference sequence). CDR3 coding DNA: TGTGCCTGGATTGCATACTCTGGAAACACCATATATTTT. It specifies CAWIAYSGNTIYF.

This chain uses TRBV6-6 with TRBJ2-5; D is perhaps TRBD2 (5 bases). Trimming removed 0 bases at V and 11 bases at J, with 10 bases between. From germline, CDR1 is MNHNY and CDR2 SVGAGI (reference sequence). The CDR3 has 12 amino acids. The CDR3 protein is CASSYSGERQYF. In DNA, the CDR3 is TGTGCCAGCAGTTACTCCGGCGAGCGGCAGTACTTC.

The rearrangement links TRBV27 to TRBJ2-7, with D possibly being TRBD2 (6 bases). This CDR3 contains 15 residues. The V gene's germline CDR1 is MNHEY and CDR2 SMNVEV (reference sequence). V was trimmed by 0 bases and J by 6 bases, leaving 15 bases between them. The CDR3 bases are TGTGCCAGCAGTTTATCGTTCGTGGGGGGTGCCGAGCAGTACTTC. Translating gives CASSLSFVGGAEQYF.